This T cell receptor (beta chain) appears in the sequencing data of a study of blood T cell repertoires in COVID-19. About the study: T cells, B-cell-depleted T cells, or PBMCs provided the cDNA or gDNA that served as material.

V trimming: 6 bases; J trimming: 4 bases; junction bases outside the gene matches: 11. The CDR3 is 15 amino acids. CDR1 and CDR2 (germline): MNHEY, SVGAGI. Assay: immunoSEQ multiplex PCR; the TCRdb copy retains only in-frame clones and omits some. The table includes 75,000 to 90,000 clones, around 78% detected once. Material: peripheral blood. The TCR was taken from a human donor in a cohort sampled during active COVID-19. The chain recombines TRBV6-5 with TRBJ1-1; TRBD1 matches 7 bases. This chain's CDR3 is CASSRQGSLGTEAFF. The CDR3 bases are TGTGCCAGCAGCCGACAGGGATCTCTAGGCACTGAAGCTTTCTTT.